The clone carrying this TCR beta chain is medium-sized. Its antigen is unknown. The CDR3 contains 15 residues. V was trimmed by 0 bases and J by 4 bases, leaving 12 bases between them. The germline V gene encodes CDR1 LGHNT and CDR2 FRNRAP. The treatment is: roughly ten-day PBMC culture with coronavirus spike peptide pools or control peptides (ViraFEST assay). Pre-COVID-19 pandemic sampling (2011-2018) yielded the unexposed donor's CD4+ T cells. The record originates from a study of vaccination and CD4 T cells after COVID-19. At the level of the study: The study collected post-vaccine samples a median approximately 70 days after dose two, with a range of 14 to 241. Spike peptides, overlapping and drawn from SARS-CoV-2, HCoV-NL63, HCoV-OC43 and HCoV-229E, were used to stimulate cells. General study findings and limits: When vaccine-specific clones from convalescent patients were examined, 304 of 307 were spike mono-reactive.

Sequenced with the Oncomine TCR Beta short-read assay was DNA taken from cultured CD4+ T cells. In TCRdb, the PCR reads were re-called with MiXCR into one record per CDR3 protein. The sample includes roughly 700 distinct CDR3 sequences, roughly 15% seen only once; the top ten take about 30%. The receptor's source is a human donor in good health. This sequence joins TRBV12-5 and TRBJ1-1; D is unresolved. The sequencing sample was made of CD4+ T cells from blood, cultured in vitro. CDR3 amino acids: CASGLVLGEGTEAFF. CDR3 in DNA: TGTGCTAGTGGTTTGGTACTTGGGGAGGGCACTGAAGCTTTCTTT.